The present T cell receptor (beta chain) was sequenced within a study of shared clonotypes between healthy human individuals. Study results and limitations: Having only a few donors restricted how much genetic and exposure-history diversity was captured. Memory subsets generally showed smaller estimated richness than naive subsets did.

The study ran the assay at deep level. Genomic DNA of each subset was evenly split across several immunoSEQ plates. Measured with immunoSEQ multiplex PCR; TCRdb has only the in-frame clones, and not every one. The sample consists of 950,000 to 1,100,000 clones, more than 65% of them appearing once. This CDR3 has 16 residues. J lost 0 bases, V lost 4 bases, and 6 bases had no gene match. Germline CDR1 and CDR2: MNHNS and SASEGT. In its sample, this clone was seen many times. Its antigen is unknown. The sequence was collected from a man aged 18 to 30 in good health. The chain uses TRBV6-1 and TRBJ1-5; 7 positions match TRBD1. The sequencing sample was made of memory CD4+ T cells sorted from blood. Subset in this sample: CD45RA-negative fraction. CDR3 coding DNA: TGTGCCAGCAGTGTAGAGACAGGGTATAGCAATCAGCCCCAGCATTTT. Protein: CASSVETGYSNQPQHF.